The subject of this entry is one T cell receptor beta chain. Its antigen is undetermined. The source of the sample is a study of cytomegalovirus exposure and HLA in healthy donors. Study information: A subsequent analysis reported that the 120 validation repertoires were produced on the same platform that had also been used for the roughly 670 first-cohort repertoires.

It was the roughly 120-subject validation cohort, separate from the approximately 620-subject first cohort, to which the donors belonged. The assay was immunoSEQ multiplex PCR, and TCRdb's table has in-frame clones only and misses some. The sample includes around 150,000 clones, more than 70% seen only once; the top ten take roughly 10%. Study observations and caveats: The study recorded about 150 TCR beta chains that were cytomegalovirus-associated. Most TCR sequences were seen very rarely across donors, but some public TCRs occurred in many.

V was clipped by 10 bases and J by 4 bases; unmatched bases: 2. Germline CDR1 and CDR2: ENHRY and SYGVKD. The CDR3 spans 13 residues. The chain uses TRBV10-3 and TRBJ2-7, with TRBD2 matching over 15 bases. The receptor's source is a man in his thirties or forties in good health and CMV-seropositive. The sample consisted of PBMCs. The CDR3 DNA is TGTGCCACCGGACTAGCGGGAGGGTACGAGCAGTACTTC. It encodes CATGLAGGYEQYF.